These T cell receptor beta chains were read from a single sample in a study of shared clonotypes between healthy human individuals. TCRdb's table, derived via immunoSEQ multiplex PCR, lists solely in-frame clones and lacks some. The sample yields under 2.5 million clones, approximately 90% seen once. The sequencing sample was made of naive CD4+ T cells from PBMCs. Receptor source: a young man in good health. Some clones in this sample may be carry-over from other donors' samples. Both conserved end residues are part of each CDR3. A D gene is named only where the DNA matches it firmly. Rows give clone size only sometimes, using once, few, many, or a class for an expanded clone.

few	TRBJ1-5	-	TRBV7-8	CASSPDGRSNQPQHF	TGTGCCAGCAGCCCCGACGGACGCAGCAATCAGCCCCAGCATTTT
-	TRBJ1-1	TRBD1	TRBV28	CASSLFTGAGNTEAFF	TGTGCCAGCAGTTTATTTACAGGGGCTGGTAACACTGAAGCTTTCTTT
-	TRBJ2-2	-	TRBV6-6	CASSLDWVGGTGELFF	TGTGCCAGCAGTCTCGACTGGGTCGGGGGCACCGGGGAGCTGTTTTTT
-	TRBJ1-4	TRBD1	TRBV5-1	CASSLDGQANEKLFF	TGCGCCAGCAGCCTCGACGGACAGGCTAATGAAAAACTGTTTTTT
-	TRBJ2-1	TRBD1	TRBV11-2	CASSTTTGQSLSEQFF	TGTGCCAGCAGCACTACCACGGGACAGTCTCTCAGTGAGCAGTTCTTC
-	TRBJ2-5	-	TRBV10-2	CASGVRETQYF	TGCGCCAGCGGGGTTCGAGAGACCCAGTACTTC
once	TRBJ2-3	-	TRBV2	CASRWDSTDTQYF	TGTGCCAGCAGATGGGACTCCACAGATACGCAGTATTTT
-	TRBJ2-2	TRBD2	TRBV7-9	CASSRSGRNTGELFF	TGTGCCAGCAGCCGTAGCGGGAGGAACACCGGGGAGCTGTTTTTT
-	TRBJ1-1	-	TRBV4-1	CASSQIIPPTNTEAFF	TGCGCCAGCAGCCAAATTATTCCCCCTACCAATACCGAAGCTTTCTTT
-	TRBJ2-5	TRBD1	TRBV27	CASSPWTGDEETQYF	TGTGCCAGCAGTCCCTGGACAGGGGACGAAGAGACCCAGTACTTC
-	TRBJ2-7	-	TRBV7-2	CASSPLSSVPPYEQYF	TGTGCCAGCAGCCCCTTGTCGTCCGTCCCCCCCTACGAGCAGTACTTC
-	TRBJ2-4	-	TRBV6-1	CASSAAGPKNIQYF	TGTGCCAGCAGCGCCGCGGGTCCCAAAAACATTCAGTACTTC
-	TRBJ1-6	-	TRBV27	CASSLLFGDKSPLHF	TGTGCCAGCAGTTTATTATTCGGGGATAAGTCACCCCTCCACTTT
-	TRBJ1-2	-	TRBV9	CASSVTALYGYTF	TGTGCCAGCAGCGTTACAGCTCTATATGGCTACACCTTC
-	TRBJ2-5	TRBD1	TRBV18	CASSPIQGQETQYF	TGTGCCAGCTCACCCATACAGGGGCAAGAGACCCAGTACTTC
-	TRBJ2-2	TRBD1	TRBV19	CASSIQDRVAGELFF	TGTGCCAGTAGTATCCAGGACAGGGTGGCCGGGGAGCTGTTTTTT
once	TRBJ2-7	TRBD1	TRBV7-9	CASSFRDRGHQSYEQYF	TGTGCCAGCAGCTTCCGGGACAGGGGTCACCAATCCTACGAGCAGTACTTC
-	TRBJ1-2	-	TRBV5-3	CARYGGGEFGYTF	TGTGCCAGATACGGAGGGGGTGAGTTCGGCTACACCTTC
-	TRBJ1-2	TRBD1	TRBV28	CASSPGQGHGYTF	TGTGCCAGCAGCCCGGGACAGGGGCATGGCTACACCTTC
-	TRBJ1-5	-	TRBV4-1	CASSQGLGGGSNQPQHF	TGCGCCAGCAGCCAGGGCCTGGGGGGGGGTAGCAATCAGCCCCAGCATTTT
once	TRBJ1-4	-	TRBV5-1	CASSLEGSNEKLFF	TGCGCCAGCAGCTTGGAAGGGTCTAATGAAAAACTGTTTTTT
-	TRBJ1-1	-	TRBV18	CASSLGTSAGTEAFF	TGTGCCAGCTCACTAGGGACCTCGGCAGGGACTGAAGCTTTCTTT
-	TRBJ2-3	-	TRBV28	CASIPAGTDTQYF	TGTGCCAGCATACCAGCCGGCACAGATACGCAGTATTTT
-	TRBJ2-1	TRBD2	TRBV7-3	CASSPRLARSYNEQFF	TGTGCCAGCAGCCCCCGACTAGCGAGGAGCTACAATGAGCAGTTCTTC
-	TRBJ1-4	TRBD1	TRBV7-3	CASSYQRTQGGQPSEKLFF	TGTGCCAGCAGCTACCAGCGAACACAGGGGGGACAACCAAGTGAAAAACTGTTTTTT
-	TRBJ2-7	-	TRBV6-5	CASSYSASFSYEQYF	TGTGCCAGCAGTTACTCAGCGAGCTTCTCCTACGAGCAGTACTTC
-	TRBJ2-7	-	TRBV7-9	CASSLSPDPEQYF	TGTGCCAGCAGTTTATCCCCCGACCCCGAGCAGTACTTC
-	TRBJ2-1	TRBD1	TRBV29-1	CSDFRTGRYEQFF	TGCAGCGATTTTCGGACAGGGAGATATGAGCAGTTCTTC
-	TRBJ2-3	TRBD1	TRBV29-1	CSVATGHDTQYF	TGCAGCGTTGCGACAGGGCATGATACGCAGTATTTT
-	TRBJ1-1	-	TRBV5-6	CASSPPTGTEAFF	TGTGCCAGCAGCCCTCCCACCGGCACTGAAGCTTTCTTT
-	TRBJ2-3	-	TRBV6-5	CASSQRRAPTDTQYF	TGTGCCAGCAGTCAAAGGCGGGCCCCCACAGATACGCAGTATTTT
-	TRBJ2-3	TRBD2	TRBV19	CASSWAGEEDTQYF	TGTGCCAGTAGTTGGGCGGGAGAGGAAGATACGCAGTATTTT
few	TRBJ1-1	-	TRBV29-1	CSVRPTYYNTEAFF	TGCAGCGTTCGGCCCACATATTATAACACTGAAGCTTTCTTT
-	TRBJ2-5	-	TRBV18	CASSPLGVSGETQYF	TGTGCCAGCTCACCACTTGGGGTGTCCGGGGAGACCCAGTACTTC
-	TRBJ1-2	-	TRBV28	CASRLPTDSSGYTF	TGTGCCAGCAGGCTCCCGACCGACAGCTCTGGCTACACCTTC
-	TRBJ2-7	-	TRBV11-1	CASSFRAATSYEQYF	TGTGCCAGCAGCTTTCGCGCGGCCACCTCCTACGAGCAGTACTTC
-	TRBJ1-1	-	TRBV9	CASSVGPMNTEAFF	TGTGCCAGCAGCGTAGGGCCGATGAACACTGAAGCTTTCTTT
-	TRBJ2-1	TRBD1	TRBV9	CASSVGTGYNEQFF	TGTGCCAGCAGCGTAGGGACAGGTTACAATGAGCAGTTCTTC
-	TRBJ1-2	-	TRBV5-1	CVSSLAGGGYTF	TGCGTCAGCAGCTTGGCAGGAGGGGGCTACACCTTC
-	TRBJ2-2	-	TRBV25-1	CASQGEAATGELFF	TGTGCCAGTCAGGGCGAGGCGGCCACCGGGGAGCTGTTTTTT
-	TRBJ1-3	TRBD1	TRBV7-2	CASRPTGGSGNTIYF	TGTGCCAGCAGGCCAACAGGGGGGTCTGGAAACACCATATATTTT
-	TRBJ1-5	-	TRBV28	CASSHARVLRNSNQPQHF	TGTGCCAGCAGTCACGCCAGGGTGCTCAGGAATAGCAATCAGCCCCAGCATTTT
-	TRBJ2-5	TRBD2	TRBV5-1	CASYTGLAGIGEETQYF	TGCGCCAGCTATACGGGACTAGCGGGCATAGGGGAGGAGACCCAGTACTTC
-	TRBJ2-1	TRBD2	TRBV5-6	CASSLLAGGPFEQFF	TGTGCCAGCAGCTTACTAGCGGGAGGCCCCTTCGAGCAGTTCTTC
-	TRBJ1-1	-	TRBV5-4	CASSLAGLTEAFF	TGTGCCAGCAGCTTGGCGGGGCTCACTGAAGCTTTCTTT
-	TRBJ1-5	-	TRBV6-5	CASSPPGIGNQPQHF	TGTGCCAGCAGTCCCCCGGGGATCGGCAATCAGCCCCAGCATTTT
-	TRBJ2-1	-	TRBV6-1	CASSEALWGRGSQSEQFF	TGTGCCAGCAGTGAAGCACTATGGGGGCGGGGGTCACAGAGTGAGCAGTTCTTC